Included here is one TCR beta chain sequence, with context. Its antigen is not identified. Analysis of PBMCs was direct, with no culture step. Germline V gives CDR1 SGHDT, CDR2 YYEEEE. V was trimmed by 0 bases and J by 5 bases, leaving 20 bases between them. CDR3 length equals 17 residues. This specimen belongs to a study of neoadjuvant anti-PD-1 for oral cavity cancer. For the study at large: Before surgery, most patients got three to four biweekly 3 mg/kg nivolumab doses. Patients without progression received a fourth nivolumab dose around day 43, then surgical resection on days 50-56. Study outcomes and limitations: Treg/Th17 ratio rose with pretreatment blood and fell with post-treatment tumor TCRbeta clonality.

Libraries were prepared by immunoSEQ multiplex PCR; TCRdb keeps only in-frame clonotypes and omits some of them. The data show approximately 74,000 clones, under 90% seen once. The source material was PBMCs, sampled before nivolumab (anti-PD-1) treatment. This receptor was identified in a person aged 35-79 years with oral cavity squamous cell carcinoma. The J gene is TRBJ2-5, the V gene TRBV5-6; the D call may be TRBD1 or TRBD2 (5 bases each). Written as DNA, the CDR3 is TGTGCCAGCAGCTTGGAACCTGGGGGAGTAATTGGGGAGACCCAGTACTTC. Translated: CASSLEPGGVIGETQYF.